These 10 T cell receptor beta chains originate from one sample sequenced in a study of blood T cell repertoires in COVID-19. Profiled with immunoSEQ multiplex PCR; TCRdb holds only in-frame clones, not every one. Of some 270,000 clones listed, around 86% are singletons. Specimen: peripheral blood. The receptor source for this set is a man aged 45-60 years with acute or convalescent COVID-19.

The rearrangement joins TRBV9 to TRBJ2-3; TRBD2 agrees at 15 bases. The CDR3 totals 19 residues. Germline CDR1 SGDLS, CDR2 YYNGEE. Trimming removed 4 bases from V and 4 bases from J; junction bases left unmatched: 13. The CDR3 is CASSLGLAGGLVGADTQYF. CDR3 nucleotides: TGTGCCAGCAGCCTCGGACTAGCGGGGGGGCTAGTTGGCGCAGATACGCAGTATTTT.

The V call is TRBV15, the J call TRBJ1-5, with TRBD1 identical over 9 bases. The CDR3 totals 16 residues. The germline V gene encodes CDR1 LNHNV and CDR2 YYDKDF (reference sequence). V was clipped by 3 bases and J by 2 bases; unmatched bases: 5. The CDR3 reads CATSRIQGARNQPQHF. In nucleotides, the CDR3 is TGTGCCACCAGCAGGATACAGGGGGCCCGCAATCAGCCCCAGCATTTT.

This chain uses TRBV10-3 with TRBJ2-1, with 9 bases fitting TRBD1. Per the germline V gene, CDR1 is ENHRY and CDR2 is SYGVKD. The CDR3 is 16 residues long. V lost 5 bases and J lost 10; bases outside the gene matches: 15. CDR3 sequence reads: CAISKPGTGSSGEQFF. The CDR3 coding sequence is TGTGCCATCAGTAAACCCGGGACAGGGTCGTCCGGGGAGCAGTTCTTC.

This chain connects TRBV5-1 to TRBJ2-7; 7 bases fit TRBD1. V lost 4 bases to trimming and J lost 4 bases; unmatched junction nucleotides: 2. The CDR3 spans 12 residues. Germline values: CDR1 SGHRS, CDR2 YFSETQ. The CDR3 sequence is CASSLQGYEQYF. The CDR3 nucleotides are TGCGCCAGCAGCCTACAGGGGTACGAGCAGTACTTC.

This chain joins TRBV9 and TRBJ2-1; 14 positions agree with TRBD2. J gave up 11 bases and V 2 bases, and 6 bases lay outside the gene matches. The germline gives CDR1 SGDLS, CDR2 YYNGEE. The CDR3 has 15 residues. The CDR3 bases are TGTGCCAGCAGCGTTGACGGGACTAGCGGGGGCCAGCAGTTCTTC. This encodes CASSVDGTSGGQQFF.

The count of this clone is one. This chain uses TRBV5-4 with TRBJ2-1; D perhaps matches TRBD2 (5 bases). Looked up from germline, CDR1 is SGHNT and CDR2 is YYREEE (reference sequence). CDR3 length: 14 amino acids. V lost 7 bases to trimming and J lost 7 bases, with 18 bases between them. The CDR3 nucleotides are TGTGCCAGCTGCGGGTTTCCCTGCGATAATGAGCAGTTCTTC. It encodes CASCGFPCDNEQFF.

In nucleotides, the CDR3 is TGCGCCAGCAGTAGGCGCGCGAGGGACACCGGGGAGCTGTTTTTT. It codes for CASSRRARDTGELFF. This chain links TRBV5-1 with TRBJ2-2, with a weak D call TRBD2 (5 bases). Trimming took 5 bases from V and 3 from J, leaving 14 bases between them. This CDR3 is 15 amino acids long. From germline, CDR1 is SGHRS and CDR2 YFSETQ.

The J gene is TRBJ1-1, the V gene TRBV5-1; 7 nucleotides align to TRBD1. Unmatched junction bases numbered 8, after V lost 2 bases and J lost 4 bases. The length of the CDR3 is 15 residues. Germline values: CDR1 SGHRS, CDR2 YFSETQ. CDR3 sequence: CASSFSRQGGTEAFF. In DNA form, the CDR3 reads TGCGCCAGCAGCTTTTCTAGACAGGGAGGCACTGAAGCTTTCTTT.

V and J are TRBV19 and TRBJ2-5; TRBD2 aligns across 10 bases. Trimming at V came to 1 base and at J to 4 bases, leaving 3 bases not matched to a gene. CDR3 length: 15 residues. From germline, CDR1 is LNHDA and CDR2 SQIVND (reference sequence). CDR3 amino acids: CASSIVASGRETQYF. The CDR3 region has the DNA TGTGCCAGTAGTATAGTAGCTAGCGGGAGAGAGACCCAGTACTTC.

V usage is TRBV5-1 and J usage is TRBJ2-7; TRBD2 aligns across 7 bases. Trimming removed 1 base from V and 7 bases from J; junction bases left unmatched: 8. Germline CDR1 reads SGHRS; CDR2 reads YFSETQ. The CDR3 is made up of 14 amino acids. CDR3 nucleotides: TGCGCCAGCAGCTTGTCGGCGGGGGTCCTGGAGCAGTACTTC. Protein: CASSLSAGVLEQYF.